This TCR beta chain was profiled in a study of T-cell reconstitution after alpha-beta-depleted transplantation in children. A TCRbeta library incorporating unique molecular identifiers was prepared. TCRdb used MiXCR to reprocess the PCR reads, holding one entry per CDR3 protein. Of 500,000 to 750,000 distinct CDR3 sequences listed, approximately 30% were seen once; the top ten hold 36%. Germline CDR1 is DFQATT and CDR2 is SNEGSKA (reference sequence). CDR3 length equals 15 residues. J lost 5 bases, V lost 6 bases, and 9 bases had no gene match. This clonotype occurred a few times. The origin of this receptor is a boy less than two years old with Wiskott-Aldrich syndrome, due to receive a stem cell transplant. The sample here was PBMCs, taken before TCRalphabeta/CD19-depleted stem cell transplant. The V gene is TRBV20-1, the J gene TRBJ2-1, with 11 positions matching TRBD2. CDR3 coding DNA: TGCAGTGCCCCCTTACTAGCGGGAGAGCACAATGAGCAGTTCTTC. Protein sequence: CSAPLLAGEHNEQFF.